Listed here is a single T cell receptor beta chain. This sample was taken from a study of technical replicates of blood from several donors. The table came from immunoSEQ multiplex PCR; TCRdb's copy has only in-frame clones and leaves some out. The data contain 55,000 to 70,000 clones, approximately 89% of them singletons. This CDR3 is 13 amino acids long. Trimming removed 4 bases at V and 4 bases at J, with 13 bases between. The germline CDR1 and CDR2 sequences are GTSNPN and SVGIG (reference sequence). This receptor was taken from a human donor in good health. Some clones in this sample may be carry-over from other donors' samples. The V and J genes are TRBV30 and TRBJ2-5, with D possibly TRBD2 on 6 matching bases. The sequenced sample was PBMCs. The CDR3 here is CAWTVPGVETQYF. The CDR3 nucleotides are TGTGCCTGGACCGTACCGGGAGTAGAGACCCAGTACTTC.